The rows below give T cell receptor beta chains drawn from one sample of a study of CD8+CD57+ T cells in acquired aplastic anemia. A single record per CDR3 protein comes from TCRdb applying MiXCR to the reads. The sample records about 180,000 distinct CDR3 sequences, under 50% being singletons. Sequencing was carried out using sorted CD4+, CD8+, or CD8+CD57+ T cells (not recorded which) from PBMCs. These receptors were taken from a human donor with aplastic anemia. CDR3s include the opening cysteine and the closing phenylalanine or tryptophan. A D gene is named only where the DNA matches it firmly. Rows give clone size only sometimes, using once, few, many, or a class for an expanded clone.

>-|-|TRBJ2-5|TRBV19
CASRAVYQETQYF
TGTGCCAGTCGAGCCGTGTACCAAGAGACCCAGTACTTC
>-|many|TRBJ2-7|TRBV28
CASNSPGYEQYF
TGTGCCAGCAATTCACCGGGGTACGAGCAGTACTTC
>TRBD1|many|TRBJ2-5|TRBV25-1
CASSDPGGTGRETQYF
TGTGCCAGCAGTGACCCAGGCGGGACAGGGAGAGAGACCCAGTACTTC
>-|few|TRBJ1-1|TRBV19
CASSIYETEAFF
TGTGCCAGTAGTATTTATGAGACTGAAGCTTTCTTT
>-|-|TRBJ2-7|TRBV19
CASSVVPSSYEQYF
TGTGCCAGCAGTGTTGTTCCGAGCTCCTACGAGCAGTACTTC
>-|-|TRBJ1-3|TRBV7-2
CASSLIRNTIYF
TGTGCCAGCAGCTTAATTAGGAACACCATATATTTT
>-|once|TRBJ2-3|TRBV19
CASRGLGSTDTQYF
TGTGCCAGTAGAGGATTGGGCAGCACAGATACGCAGTATTTT
>TRBD2|few|TRBJ2-7|TRBV28
CASSPSVRASGPYEQYF
TGTGCCAGCAGTCCCTCAGTTAGGGCTAGCGGCCCCTACGAGCAGTACTTC
>-|-|TRBJ2-5|TRBV2
CASSRVEETQYF
TGTGCCAGCAGTCGAGTTGAAGAGACCCAGTACTTC
>-|-|TRBJ2-7|TRBV2
CASSEGGSYEQYF
TGTGCCAGCAGTGAAGGAGGCTCCTACGAGCAGTACTTC
>-|-|TRBJ1-5|TRBV10-2
CASSPSWDQPQHF
TGCGCCAGCAGTCCCTCGTGGGATCAGCCCCAGCATTTT
>-|-|TRBJ2-5|TRBV20-1
CSAGLGGRDQETQYF
TGCAGTGCGGGGCTCGGGGGCCGTGACCAAGAGACCCAGTACTTC
>-|-|TRBJ2-2|TRBV28
CATEDSTGELFF
TGTGCCACCGAGGACAGCACCGGGGAGCTGTTTTTT
>-|-|TRBJ2-6|TRBV6-1
CASRNPTTGNSGANVLTF
TGTGCCAGCAGAAACCCGACGACCGGAAACTCTGGGGCCAACGTCCTGACTTTC
>-|-|TRBJ2-7|TRBV7-2
CASSSQTETYEQYF
TGTGCCAGCAGCTCTCAGACAGAAACCTACGAGCAGTACTTC
>TRBD1|-|TRBJ2-1|TRBV19
CASQDRAPYNEQFF
TGTGCCAGTCAAGACAGGGCTCCCTACAATGAGCAGTTCTTC
>-|-|TRBJ2-7|TRBV9
CAGLIYEQYF
TGTGCCGGGTTAATCTACGAGCAGTACTTC
>TRBD1|-|TRBJ1-5|TRBV6-2/TRBV6-3
CASSYGTAENQPQHF
TGTGCCAGCAGTTACGGGACAGCTGAGAATCAGCCCCAGCATTTT
>-|many|TRBJ1-2|TRBV19
CASSINRQYGYTF
TGTGCCAGTAGTATAAATCGGCAGTATGGCTACACCTTC
>-|many|TRBJ2-3|TRBV20-1
CSAPGPGTDTQYF
TGCAGTGCCCCGGGACCCGGCACAGATACGCAGTATTTT
>TRBD2|-|TRBJ2-1|TRBV10-3
CAISDTTSGSSNEQFF
TGTGCCATCAGTGACACCACTAGCGGGAGTTCCAATGAGCAGTTCTTC
>-|many|TRBJ1-5|TRBV6-1
CASARTSQPQHF
TGTGCCAGCGCCAGGACGAGTCAGCCCCAGCATTTT
>TRBD1|once|TRBJ1-5|TRBV7-4
CASSLAPRGSGNQPQHF
TGTGCCAGCAGCTTAGCGCCCAGGGGGTCGGGCAATCAGCCCCAGCATTTT
>-|many|TRBJ1-6|TRBV5-6
CASSLDGGLRSPLHF
TGTGCCAGCAGCTTGGACGGCGGCCTGAGGTCACCCCTCCACTTT
>-|-|TRBJ1-1|TRBV7-6
CASSLGGGGEAFF
TGTGCCAGCAGCTTAGGAGGGGGGGGTGAAGCTTTCTTT
>-|many|TRBJ2-1|TRBV29-1
CSVPDKSNNEQFF
TGCAGCGTTCCGGATAAATCTAACAATGAGCAGTTCTTC
>TRBD1|-|TRBJ2-5|TRBV2
CASSTSRTGVGTQYF
TGTGCCAGCAGCACCTCCCGGACAGGGGTTGGGACCCAGTACTTC
>TRBD2|many|TRBJ2-5|TRBV27
CATGTRAETQYF
TGTGCCACCGGGACTAGGGCGGAGACCCAGTACTTC
>TRBD2|many|TRBJ2-1|TRBV20-1
CSAQEASGSRNEQFF
TGCAGTGCCCAGGAGGCTAGCGGAAGCCGCAATGAGCAGTTCTTC
>TRBD1|few|TRBJ1-2|TRBV24-1
CATSAGDRAEGYTF
TGTGCCACCAGCGCTGGGGACAGGGCGGAGGGCTACACCTTC
>-|-|TRBJ2-2|TRBV9
CASSPMYGELFF
TGTGCCAGCAGCCCAATGTACGGGGAGCTGTTTTTT
>TRBD1|-|TRBJ1-6|TRBV20-1
CSAPGQGSSPLHF
TGCAGTGCTCCTGGACAGGGAAGTTCACCCCTCCACTTT
>-|many|TRBJ1-1|TRBV4-3
CASSQDPPGNTEAFF
TGCGCCAGCAGCCAAGATCCTCCGGGGAACACTGAAGCTTTCTTT
>-|-|TRBJ1-5|TRBV12-3/TRBV12-4
CASSWSSNQPQHF
TGTGCCAGCAGTTGGTCGAGCAATCAGCCCCAGCATTTT
>-|-|TRBJ2-2|TRBV19
CASSIDDTNTGELFF
TGTGCCAGTAGTATAGATGACACTAACACCGGGGAGCTGTTTTTT
>-|-|TRBJ2-3|TRBV7-9
CATGTQYTQYF
TGTGCCACCGGGACGCAGTATACGCAGTATTTT
>-|few|TRBJ2-7|TRBV20-1
CSARSTGTEQYF
TGCAGTGCCCGTTCCACCGGGACAGAGCAGTACTTC
>TRBD2|many|TRBJ2-7|TRBV2
CASSERGGASYEQYF
TGTGCCAGCAGTGAACGCGGGGGGGCATCCTACGAGCAGTACTTC
>-|few|TRBJ2-1|TRBV7-2
CASSFTSYNEQSF
TGTGCCAGCAGCTTTACCTCCTACAATGAGCAGTCCTTC
>TRBD2|-|TRBJ2-7|TRBV29-1
CSTTASGSKTGEQYF
TGCAGTACGACCGCTAGCGGGAGTAAGACCGGCGAGCAGTACTTC
>TRBD2|once|TRBJ2-3|TRBV19
CASSADGGAGTDTQYF
TGTGCCAGTAGTGCCGACGGGGGGGCCGGCACAGATACGCAGTATTTT
>-|-|TRBJ2-7|TRBV20-1
CSAKHRAYHYEQYF
TGCAGTGCAAAGCACCGGGCCTACCATTACGAGCAGTACTTC
>-|few|TRBJ2-2|TRBV10-3
CASSPHKAGTGELFF
TGTGCCAGCAGCCCCCATAAGGCAGGCACCGGGGAGCTGTTTTTT
>-|few|TRBJ1-4|TRBV15
CATSRDVTVEEKLFF
TGTGCCACCAGCAGAGATGTCACAGTGGAAGAAAAACTGTTTTTT
>-|-|TRBJ1-2|TRBV20-1
CSARDRTTTAAYGYTF
TGCAGTGCTAGAGATCGAACTACAACGGCTGCCTATGGCTACACCTTC
>-|many|TRBJ2-7|TRBV5-1
CASSLLGWEQYF
TGCGCCAGCAGCTTGCTGGGATGGGAGCAGTACTTC
>-|-|TRBJ1-2|TRBV7-9
CASSLSQGDYTF
TGTGCCAGCAGCTTATCTCAGGGTGACTACACCTTC
>TRBD1|-|TRBJ1-5|TRBV12-3/TRBV12-4
CASSLGTVSNQPQHF
TGTGCCAGCAGTTTGGGGACAGTTAGCAATCAGCCCCAGCATTTT
>-|-|TRBJ1-3|TRBV11-2
CASSLTLNTIYF
TGTGCCAGCAGCTTGACCCTAAACACCATATATTTT
>-|-|TRBJ1-5|TRBV10-2
CASSDHPNQPQHF
TGCGCCAGCAGTGATCATCCGAATCAGCCCCAGCATTTT
>-|-|TRBJ1-2|TRBV10-2
CASGENYGYTF
TGCGCCAGCGGGGAGAACTATGGCTACACCTTC
>-|many|TRBJ1-2|TRBV12-3/TRBV12-4
CASSFDRVGPYGYTF
TGTGCCAGCAGTTTTGATAGGGTTGGGCCCTATGGCTACACCTTC
>TRBD2|many|TRBJ2-7|TRBV19
CASSTLAILAGGAYEQYF
TGTGCCAGTAGTACATTGGCGATACTAGCGGGAGGCGCCTACGAGCAGTACTTC
>-|-|TRBJ1-2|TRBV20-1
CSATPMSGVPYGYTF
TGCAGTGCTACGCCGATGTCAGGGGTACCCTATGGCTACACCTTC